This is a list of T cell receptor beta chains from one sample in a study of OX40 agonist ivuxolimab in advanced cancers. Sequencing used immunoSEQ multiplex PCR; TCRdb keeps in-frame clones, though not all of them. This table holds 35,000 to 50,000 clones, more than 75% found once. Sequencing was performed on CD4+ or CD8+ T cells sorted from blood, taken in a trial of the OX40 agonist ivuxolimab. These receptor sequences come from an adult with an advanced solid tumor such as melanoma, head and neck, liver or kidney cancer. The CDR3 runs from the conserved cysteine through the conserved F or W. D genes are given only for firm matches. Expanded clones are given a class, and other clones once, few, many or no size at all.

TRBJ1-2 | TRBV27 | TRBD1 | - | CASSLGGTGGPNYGYTF | TGTGCCAGCAGTCTGGGGGGGACAGGGGGCCCCAACTATGGCTACACCTTC
TRBJ1-5 | TRBV30 | TRBD1 | - | CAWTHGQGGQPQHF | TGTGCCTGGACACATGGACAGGGTGGACAGCCCCAGCATTTT
TRBJ1-1 | TRBV7-9 | - | - | CASSLGPVEAFF | TGTGCCAGCAGCTTAGGCCCCGTTGAAGCTTTCTTT
TRBJ2-7 | TRBV11-2 | - | few | CASSLGGDAYEQYF | TGTGCCAGCAGCTTAGGTGGGGACGCCTACGAGCAGTACTTC
TRBJ1-1 | TRBV25-1 | - | - | CASRPSYTEAFF | TGTGCCAGCAGACCTTCTTACACTGAAGCTTTCTTT
TRBJ1-1 | TRBV5-1 | - | - | CASSLGGGTEAFF | TGCGCCAGCAGCTTAGGAGGGGGCACTGAAGCTTTCTTT
TRBJ2-1 | TRBV6-6 | - | - | CASSYPLGVFNEQFF | TGTGCCAGCAGTTACCCACTCGGTGTCTTCAATGAGCAGTTCTTC
TRBJ1-2 | TRBV28 | TRBD1 | once | CASSTLQGNYGYTF | TGTGCCAGCAGCACCCTACAGGGGAACTATGGCTACACCTTC
TRBJ2-7 | TRBV4-1 | TRBD2 | - | CASSQVVTSGVMNYEQYF | TGCGCCAGCAGCCAAGTCGTGACTAGCGGTGTTATGAACTACGAGCAGTACTTC
TRBJ2-1 | TRBV6-4 | TRBD2 | - | CASSLGGSYNEQFF | TGTGCCAGCAGTCTAGGCGGGAGTTACAATGAGCAGTTCTTC
TRBJ1-4 | TRBV5-4 | - | few | CASSLDEKLFF | TGTGCCAGCAGCTTGGATGAAAAACTGTTTTTT
TRBJ1-4 | TRBV27 | - | - | CASNAGESEKLFF | TGTGCCAGCAATGCCGGGGAGAGCGAAAAACTGTTTTTT
TRBJ2-1 | TRBV5-6 | - | - | CASSLEARKQFF | TGTGCCAGCAGCTTGGAGGCGCGTAAGCAGTTCTTC
TRBJ2-7 | TRBV5-4 | TRBD1 | - | CASSLDRGGSYEQYF | TGTGCCAGCAGCTTGGACAGGGGTGGTTCCTACGAGCAGTACTTC
TRBJ2-7 | TRBV10-3 | TRBD2 | - | CAIGTSGNEQYF | TGTGCCATAGGGACTAGCGGGAACGAGCAGTACTTC
TRBJ2-1 | TRBV27 | - | - | CASSSTSSYNEQFF | TGTGCCAGCAGTTCTACTTCATCCTACAATGAGCAGTTCTTC
TRBJ1-1 | TRBV9 | - | - | CASSPGRQNTEAFF | TGTGCCAGCAGCCCAGGGAGACAGAACACTGAAGCTTTCTTT
TRBJ2-7 | TRBV19 | TRBD2 | - | CASSIDLGGAYEQYF | TGTGCCAGTAGTATAGATCTGGGGGGGGCCTACGAGCAGTACTTC
TRBJ1-3 | TRBV5-4 | - | - | CASSLGSSGNTIYF | TGTGCCAGCAGCTTAGGAAGCTCTGGAAACACCATATATTTT
TRBJ2-2 | TRBV11-2 | - | - | CASSARGTTGELFF | TGTGCCAGCAGCGCTCGGGGGACCACCGGGGAGCTGTTTTTT
TRBJ2-2 | TRBV27 | - | once | CASSFSRWDSNTGELFF | TGTGCCAGCAGTTTTTCAAGGTGGGATTCGAACACCGGGGAGCTGTTTTTT
TRBJ1-1 | TRBV4-2 | - | - | CASSQEGELGVEAFF | TGTGCCAGCAGCCAAGAAGGAGAGCTCGGAGTTGAAGCTTTCTTT
TRBJ2-5 | TRBV10-2 | - | - | CASTEAPTSQETQYF | TGCGCCAGCACCGAGGCCCCGACTAGCCAAGAGACCCAGTACTTC
TRBJ1-5 | TRBV30 | - | - | CAWSPLGASQPQHF | TGTGCCTGGAGTCCTTTGGGGGCGAGTCAGCCCCAGCATTTT
TRBJ1-5 | TRBV28 | - | - | CASRPPSTGQPQHF | TGTGCCAGCAGACCACCCTCAACAGGTCAGCCCCAGCATTTT
TRBJ2-1 | TRBV5-8 | - | - | CASRSRDSINEQFF | TGTGCCAGCAGATCCCGGGACTCCATCAATGAGCAGTTCTTC
TRBJ2-1 | TRBV11-2 | - | once | CASSLDSRGRSLYNEQFF | TGTGCCAGCAGCTTAGATTCTAGGGGCCGTTCTCTCTACAATGAGCAGTTCTTC
TRBJ1-2 | TRBV7-6 | - | many | CASSLEVSSYGYTF | TGTGCCAGCAGCTTAGAGGTTTCCAGCTATGGCTACACCTTC
TRBJ2-1 | TRBV27 | TRBD1 | - | CATSFTGGTYNEQFF | TGTGCCACTTCGTTTACAGGGGGCACCTACAATGAGCAGTTCTTC
TRBJ2-1 | TRBV5-8 | TRBD1 | - | CASSLWDSVLDNEQFF | TGTGCCAGCAGCTTGTGGGACAGCGTCTTAGACAATGAGCAGTTCTTC
TRBJ2-7 | TRBV7-9 | - | - | CASSLGDGLGYEQYF | TGTGCCAGCAGCTTAGGGGACGGTCTCGGTTACGAGCAGTACTTC
TRBJ2-1 | TRBV9 | - | once | CASSVWDGSNEQFF | TGTGCCAGCAGCGTATGGGATGGGAGCAATGAGCAGTTCTTC
TRBJ1-1 | TRBV27 | - | - | CASSLVYRELETFF | TGTGCCAGCAGTTTAGTATATAGGGAGTTAGAGACTTTCTTT
TRBJ1-2 | TRBV5-3 | TRBD1 | - | CASSLAEGTAYGYTF | TGTGCCAGCAGCTTGGCCGAGGGGACAGCATATGGCTACACCTTC
TRBJ1-6 | TRBV11-1 | TRBD1 | - | CASSSPLPGQFNSPLHF | TGTGCCAGCAGCTCACCTCTTCCGGGACAGTTTAATTCACCCCTCCACTTT
TRBJ2-7 | TRBV4-2 | - | - | CASSLSSYEQYF | TGTGCCAGCAGCTTGAGCTCCTACGAGCAGTACTTC
TRBJ1-1 | TRBV29-1 | - | - | CSVELGPRPEGEAFF | TGCAGCGTTGAATTGGGGCCCCGCCCGGAAGGTGAAGCTTTCTTT
TRBJ2-4 | TRBV2 | - | - | CASRAMAQGTKNIQYF | TGTGCCAGCAGGGCAATGGCACAGGGAACCAAAAACATTCAGTACTTC
TRBJ2-2 | TRBV6-6 | - | once | CASSYGENTGELFF | TGTGCCAGCAGTTACGGGGAAAACACCGGGGAGCTGTTTTTT
TRBJ2-7 | TRBV9 | TRBD2 | - | CASSVGTSVYEQYF | TGTGCCAGCAGCGTAGGGACTAGCGTATACGAGCAGTACTTC
TRBJ1-3 | TRBV4-3 | - | - | CASKREDNSGNTIYF | TGCGCCAGCAAACGGGAAGACAACTCTGGAAACACCATATATTTT
TRBJ1-4 | TRBV7-9 | - | - | CAGNRGPNEKLFF | TGTGCCGGAAACCGGGGGCCAAATGAAAAACTGTTTTTT
TRBJ1-5 | TRBV2 | - | - | CASLRDITSNQPQHF | TGTGCCAGCCTTAGGGACATTACTAGCAATCAGCCCCAGCATTTT
TRBJ1-1 | TRBV7-8 | - | - | CATRTAGVPLDTEAFF | TGTGCCACCCGGACGGCTGGGGTGCCACTGGACACTGAAGCTTTCTTT
TRBJ1-2 | TRBV9 | - | - | CASSEGLETNYGYTF | TGTGCCAGCAGCGAGGGGCTCGAAACTAACTATGGCTACACCTTC
TRBJ2-2 | TRBV13 | - | few | CASSLGLWRVTGELFF | TGTGCCAGCAGCTTAGGCCTTTGGAGAGTTACCGGGGAGCTGTTTTTT
TRBJ2-5 | TRBV5-4 | - | - | CASSLGQGAGETQYF | TGTGCCAGCAGCTTGGGACAGGGCGCGGGGGAGACCCAGTACTTC
TRBJ1-5 | TRBV27 | - | once | CASSFIGGSNQPQHF | TGTGCCAGCAGTTTTATAGGGGGTAGCAATCAGCCCCAGCATTTT
TRBJ1-2 | TRBV9 | - | few | CASSVEMDKTRGYTF | TGTGCCAGCAGCGTAGAGATGGATAAAACGAGGGGCTACACCTTC